This TCR beta chain was observed in a study of CD8 T cells in Susac syndrome. This clonotype showed up just a few times. The study sequenced TCR beta in blood CD8+ and CD4+ T cells. CD8+ and CD4+ T cells were negatively isolated; TEMRA cells were FACS-enriched. With random hexamers, reverse transcription was performed on roughly 0.45 to 1 ug of RNA. The method of amplification for TCR beta CDR3 was immunoSEQ multiplex PCR, covering 54 Vbeta and 13 Jbeta. Each CDR3 protein gets one entry after TCRdb re-called the immunoSEQ multiplex PCR reads with MiXCR. The profile shows 330,000 or so distinct CDR3 sequences, around 85% of them singletons. Germline V gene lookup returns CDR1 PRHDT and CDR2 FYEKMQ (reference sequence). V dropped 5 bases and J dropped 6 bases, with 19 bases sitting between them. The CDR3 covers 16 residues.

This clonotype was obtained from a human donor with multiple sclerosis. This sequence joins TRBV13 and TRBJ2-2; no clear D. Sequences were obtained from CD8+ T cells from PBMCs. In DNA, the CDR3 is TGTGCCAGCAGCCCGGCCCTGACAATGACGGCCGGGGAGCTGTTTTTT. Its protein product is CASSPALTMTAGELFF.